What follows are 26 T cell receptor beta chains derived from one specimen sequenced in a study of blood T cell repertoires in COVID-19. The repertoire was sequenced with immunoSEQ multiplex PCR; TCRdb's copy has only in-frame clones and lacks some. The data show tens of thousands of clones, with over 80% seen just once and about 7.5% held by the top ten. Sequencing was carried out using peripheral blood. These receptor sequences come from a middle-aged man with acute or convalescent COVID-19.

The chain has TRBV3-1 (or the pseudogene TRBV3-2) and TRBJ2-5; no reliable D call. Trimming took 2 bases from V and 3 from J, leaving 13 bases between them. Germline V gene lookup returns CDR1 LGHDT and CDR2 YNNKEL (reference sequence). This CDR3 comprises 15 residues. The CDR3 here is CASSQSPARKETQYF. The DNA of the CDR3 is TGTGCCAGCAGCCAAAGTCCGGCGAGGAAAGAGACCCAGTACTTC.

This chain joins TRBV29-1 and TRBJ2-3, with 11 bases aligning to TRBD2. V trimming: 4 bases; J trimming: 8 bases; junction bases outside the gene matches: 8. Germline V CDR1 and CDR2: SQVTM, ANQGSEA. This CDR3 has 14 amino acids. The CDR3 sequence: CSVVPLAGGGTQYF. CDR3 coding DNA: TGCAGCGTTGTGCCCCTAGCGGGAGGAGGTACGCAGTATTTT.

The rearrangement links TRBV7-2 to TRBJ1-3; D is unclear. V lost 5 bases and J lost 0, with 17 bases in between. Germline values: CDR1 SGHTA, CDR2 FQGNSA. The CDR3 is made up of 17 amino acids. The CDR3 sequence is CASSVTFGDFSGNTIYF. The CDR3 DNA is TGTGCCAGCAGCGTTACTTTCGGAGACTTCTCTGGAAACACCATATATTTT. Variable domain in full (rest from reference TRBV7-2 and TRBJ1-3): GAGVSQSPSNKVTEKGKDVELRCDPISGHTALYWYRQSLGQGLEFLIYFQGNSAPDKSGLPSDRFSAERTGGSVSTLTIQRTQQEDSAVYLCASSVTFGDFSGNTIYFGEGSWLTVV.

This clone was observed a few times. J is TRBJ2-1 and V is TRBV9; TRBD1 is a possible D gene (5 bases). Looked up from germline, CDR1 is SGDLS and CDR2 is YYNGEE. V was trimmed by 2 bases and J by 2 bases, leaving 11 bases between them. CDR3 length equals 15 residues. CDR3 protein: CASSVGATTYNEQFF. CDR3 nucleotides: TGTGCCAGCAGCGTTGGGGCGACAACCTACAATGAGCAGTTCTTC.

This clone appeared a few times. V gene TRBV19 combines with J gene TRBJ1-4; D unclear. The CDR3 has 14 amino acids. CDR1 and CDR2 (germline): LNHDA, SQIVND (reference sequence). Between the trimmed V and J ends, which lost 5 bases and 0 bases, there was a span of 7 bases. The CDR3 sequence: CASSLTATNEKLFF. In nucleotides, the CDR3 is TGTGCCAGTAGTCTCACTGCAACTAATGAAAAACTGTTTTTT.

This chain uses TRBV24-1 with TRBJ2-5, with D tentatively TRBD1 (6 bases). CDR3 length: 18 amino acids. Trimming removed 4 bases from V and 4 bases from J, with 24 bases in between. CDR1 and CDR2 (germline): KGHDR, SFDVKD. This CDR3 reads CATSENTGNPSETETQYF. DNA of the CDR3: TGTGCCACCAGTGAGAACACAGGGAATCCAAGCGAAACAGAGACCCAGTACTTC.

Only one count was recorded for this clone. The chain has TRBV19 and TRBJ1-1; 7 positions match TRBD1. Trimming at V came to 7 bases and at J to 6 bases, leaving 17 bases not matched to a gene. Germline CDR1 reads LNHDA; CDR2 reads SQIVND (reference sequence). The CDR3 totals 16 residues. This chain's CDR3 is CASKGRGGDLTAEAFF. The CDR3 nucleotides read TGTGCCAGTAAGGGGAGAGGGGGCGACCTTACCGCTGAAGCTTTCTTT.

The genes are TRBV6-5 and TRBJ1-3; tentatively, D is TRBD1 (5 bases). The V gene lost 2 bases and the J gene lost 0 bases, with 8 bases spanning the gap. This CDR3 contains 15 residues. Germline loops: CDR1 MNHEY, CDR2 SVGAGI. CDR3 loop: CASSYGGVSGNTIYF. DNA for the CDR3: TGTGCCAGCAGTTACGGAGGGGTCTCTGGAAACACCATATATTTT.

This chain joins TRBV12-3 or TRBV12-4 and TRBJ1-2; no firm D call. The CDR3 sequence is 13 residues long. Trimming cost V 2 bases and J 8 bases, with 12 bases left between them. CDR3 nucleotides: TGTGCCAGCAGTTTACACGGGGAAGAAGGCTACACCTTC. Translated: CASSLHGEEGYTF.

The chain couples TRBV6-6 to TRBJ1-2, with D possibly TRBD1 on 5 matching bases. This CDR3 contains 12 residues. Germline values: CDR1 MNHNY, CDR2 SVGAGI (reference sequence). The V end lost 4 bases, the J end lost 6 bases, and 9 bases lay between the germline ends. The CDR3 is CASSLTEDGYTF. The DNA for the CDR3 is TGTGCCAGCAGTTTGACAGAGGATGGCTACACCTTC.

The V and J genes are TRBV19 and TRBJ1-5; weak D call: TRBD1 (5 bases). CDR3 length equals 13 residues. Per the germline V gene, CDR1 is LNHDA and CDR2 is SQIVND (reference sequence). Trimming took 6 bases from V and 6 from J, leaving 12 bases between them. CDR3 in DNA: TGTGCCAGTAGCTGGGGGGATTCTCAGCCCCAGCATTTT. Translation: CASSWGDSQPQHF.

The rearrangement uses TRBV29-1 and TRBJ1-3; D ambiguous. Germline CDR1 SQVTM, CDR2 ANQGSEA. The CDR3 extends over 13 amino acids. With 4 bases removed from V and 0 bases from J, the gap between germline ends came to 7 bases. The CDR3 sequence is CSVVRDSGNTIYF. CDR3 DNA sequence: TGCAGCGTTGTGCGCGACTCTGGAAACACCATATATTTT.

This chain joins TRBV20-1 and TRBJ2-3; possibly TRBD2 for D (5 bases). This CDR3 comprises 14 residues. V dropped 3 bases and J dropped 3 bases, with 13 bases sitting between them. Germline CDR1 is DFQATT and CDR2 is SNEGSKA (reference sequence). CDR3 amino acids: CSASGRVVTDTQYF. CDR3 coding DNA: TGCAGTGCTAGTGGGCGGGTGGTAACAGATACGCAGTATTTT.

The genes are TRBV7-2 and TRBJ2-3; TRBD2 might be the D (6 bases). Germline V gene sequence: CDR1 SGHTA, CDR2 FQGNSA. There are 16 residues in the CDR3. Between the trimmed V and J ends, which lost 1 base and 8 bases, there was a span of 19 bases. CDR3 nucleotides: TGTGCCAGCAGCTTAGTTGTGGCGGGGACTGCGGGTACGCAGTATTTT. Protein product: CASSLVVAGTAGTQYF. Complete variable domain (other parts from reference TRBV7-2 and TRBJ2-3): GAGVSQSPSNKVTEKGKDVELRCDPISGHTALYWYRQSLGQGLEFLIYFQGNSAPDKSGLPSDRFSAERTGGSVSTLTIQRTQQEDSAVYLCASSLVVAGTAGTQYFGPGTRLTVL.

The chain employs TRBV11-2 and TRBJ2-1; D is perhaps TRBD1 (6 bases). Germline V gene lookup returns CDR1 SGHAT and CDR2 FQNNGV. Trimming shortened V by 5 bases and J by 10 bases, and 18 bases separated the two germline ends. The CDR3 extends over 14 amino acids. The CDR3 reads CASSQGTGQWEQFF. In nucleotides, the CDR3 is TGTGCCAGCAGCCAAGGGACGGGACAATGGGAGCAGTTCTTC.

A remark on this clone: This same CDR3 is encoded by further DNA sequences in the sample. The chain recombines TRBV20-1 with TRBJ2-1, with D unresolved. This CDR3 comprises 11 residues. Trimming cost V 2 bases and J 7 bases, with 6 bases left between them. Germline V gene sequence: CDR1 DFQATT, CDR2 SNEGSKA (reference sequence). The DNA of the CDR3 is TGCAGTGCTAGACTGGCTAATGAGCAGTTCTTC. Its protein product is CSARLANEQFF.

V gene TRBV28 combines with J gene TRBJ1-3; D uncertain. The CDR3 length is 17 residues. V lost 0 bases and J 0 bases, leaving 12 bases between the germline ends. CDR1 is MDHEN and CDR2 is SYDVKM in the germline V gene. CDR3 in DNA: TGTGCCAGCAGTTTATGGGAGGACGGAACCTCTGGAAACACCATATATTTT. Its translation is CASSLWEDGTSGNTIYF.

As for this clone: Other DNA sequences in the sample encode the same CDR3. The gene calls are TRBV7-2 and TRBJ2-1; TRBD2 matches at 10 bases. The germline V gene encodes CDR1 SGHTA and CDR2 FQGNSA. V trimming: 1 base; J trimming: 3 bases; junction bases outside the gene matches: 0. This CDR3 region has 15 residues. CDR3 region: CASSLGLAGYNEQFF. CDR3 bases: TGTGCCAGCAGCTTAGGACTAGCGGGCTACAATGAGCAGTTCTTC. Drawing the rest from reference TRBV7-2 and TRBJ2-1, the complete variable domain is GAGVSQSPSNKVTEKGKDVELRCDPISGHTALYWYRQSLGQGLEFLIYFQGNSAPDKSGLPSDRFSAERTGGSVSTLTIQRTQQEDSAVYLCASSLGLAGYNEQFFGPGTRLTVL.

The rearrangement uses TRBV5-1 and TRBJ2-7; D is perhaps TRBD1 (6 bases). The CDR3 is 16 residues long. The germline V and J ends were trimmed by 2 bases and 0 bases, with 15 bases remaining between them. The germline CDR1 and CDR2 sequences are SGHRS and YFSETQ. Written as DNA, the CDR3 is TGCGCCAGCAGCTTCACAAAAACAGGGACCTCCTACGAGCAGTACTTC. This encodes CASSFTKTGTSYEQYF.

The chain recombines TRBV12-3 or TRBV12-4 with TRBJ1-5; D remains ambiguous. Trimming cost V 2 bases and J 6 bases, with 8 bases left between them. This CDR3 is 13 amino acids long. CDR3 sequence reads: CASSLWATQPQHF. Written as DNA, the CDR3 is TGTGCCAGCAGTTTATGGGCCACTCAGCCCCAGCATTTT.

This rearrangement joins TRBV6-5 to TRBJ2-7, with TRBD1 as a possible D gene (6 bases). V was cut by 6 bases and J by 2 bases, with 17 bases left in between. CDR1 is MNHEY and CDR2 is SVGAGI in the germline V gene. The length of the CDR3 is 15 residues. The CDR3 here is CASSKASTGPYEQYF. The DNA of the CDR3 is TGTGCCAGCAGCAAAGCATCGACAGGACCCTACGAGCAGTACTTC.

The chain carries TRBV3-1 (or the pseudogene TRBV3-2) and TRBJ1-2; the D gene is possibly TRBD1 (5 bases). This CDR3 contains 15 residues. Germline assignment: CDR1 LGHDT and CDR2 YNNKEL (reference sequence). The germline V and J ends were trimmed by 1 base and 5 bases, with 14 bases remaining between them. CDR3 residues: CASSQVQPGGYGYTF. DNA of the CDR3: TGTGCCAGCAGCCAAGTCCAGCCCGGGGGTTATGGCTACACCTTC.

The J gene is TRBJ2-5, the V gene TRBV7-8; D may be TRBD1 (5 bases). CDR3 length: 13 residues. Germline CDR1 and CDR2: SGHVS and FQNEAQ. Trimming stripped 1 base from V and 8 bases from J, with 11 bases between. CDR3 in DNA: TGTGCCAGCAGCTTAGAATTAGGACAAACCCAGTACTTC. Amino acids: CASSLELGQTQYF.

The rearrangement uses TRBV11-2 and TRBJ1-4; 10 positions match TRBD1. The CDR3 covers 17 residues. CDR1 is SGHAT, CDR2 FQNNGV, per germline. Unmatched junction bases numbered 9, after V lost 4 bases and J lost 4 bases. In DNA form, the CDR3 reads TGTGCCAGCAGCTCCACCGGGACAGGGGACGGTAATGAAAAACTGTTTTTT. Its protein product is CASSSTGTGDGNEKLFF.

The V gene is TRBV5-4, the J gene TRBJ2-7, with TRBD1 as a possible D gene (8 bases). CDR3 length equals 13 residues. With 3 bases removed from V and 7 bases from J, the gap between germline ends came to 14 bases. Germline loops: CDR1 SGHNT, CDR2 YYREEE (reference sequence). CDR3 nucleotides: TGTGCCAGCAGCTCACAGGGGGGGATGGAGCAGTACTTC. Translation gives CASSSQGGMEQYF.

This chain joins TRBV18 and TRBJ1-1; tentatively, D is TRBD1 (6 bases). V was trimmed by 5 bases and J by 1 base, leaving 8 bases between them. CDR1 KGHSH and CDR2 LQKENI come from the germline V gene. The CDR3 runs to 13 residues. The DNA for the CDR3 is TGTGCCAGCTCAAGGACAGAGAACACTGAAGCTTTCTTT. Protein: CASSRTENTEAFF.